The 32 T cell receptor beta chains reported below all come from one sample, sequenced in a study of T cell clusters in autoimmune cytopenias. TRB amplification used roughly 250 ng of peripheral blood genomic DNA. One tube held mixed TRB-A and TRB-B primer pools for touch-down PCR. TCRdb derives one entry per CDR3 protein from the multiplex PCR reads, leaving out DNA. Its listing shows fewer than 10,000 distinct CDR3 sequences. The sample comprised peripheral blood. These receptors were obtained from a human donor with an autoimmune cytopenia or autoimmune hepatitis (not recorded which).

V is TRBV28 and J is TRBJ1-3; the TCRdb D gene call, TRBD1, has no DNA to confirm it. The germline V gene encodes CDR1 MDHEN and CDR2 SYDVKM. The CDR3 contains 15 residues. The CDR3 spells CASSLGLGAGNTIYF.

The CDR3 protein is CASSPHDNSPLHF. The chain carries TRBV18 and TRBJ1-6. The CDR3 loop spans 13 amino acids. Per germline, CDR1 KGHSH and CDR2 LQKENI. Supplemented by reference TRBV18 and TRBJ1-6, the full variable domain reads NAGVMQNPRHLVRRRGQEARLRCSPMKGHSHVYWYRQLPEEGLKFMVYLQKENIIDESGMPKERFSAEFPKEGPSILRIQQVVRGDSAAYFCASSPHDNSPLHFGNGTRLTVT.

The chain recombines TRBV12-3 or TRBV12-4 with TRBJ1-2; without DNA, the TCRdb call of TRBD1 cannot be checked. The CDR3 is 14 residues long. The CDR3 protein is CASRRQSGNYGYTF.

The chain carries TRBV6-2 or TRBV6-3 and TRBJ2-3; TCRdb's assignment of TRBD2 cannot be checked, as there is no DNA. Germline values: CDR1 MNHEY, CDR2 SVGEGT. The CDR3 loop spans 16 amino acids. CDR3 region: CASSYGTSGSQDTQYF.

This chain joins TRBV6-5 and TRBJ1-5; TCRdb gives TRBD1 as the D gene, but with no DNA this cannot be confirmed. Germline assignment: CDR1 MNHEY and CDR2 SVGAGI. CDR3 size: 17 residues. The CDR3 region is CASSPRQGRGSNQPQHF.

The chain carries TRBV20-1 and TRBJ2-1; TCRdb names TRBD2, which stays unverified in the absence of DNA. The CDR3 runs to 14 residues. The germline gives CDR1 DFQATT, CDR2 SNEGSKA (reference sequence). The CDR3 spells CSARGRGAGNEQFF.

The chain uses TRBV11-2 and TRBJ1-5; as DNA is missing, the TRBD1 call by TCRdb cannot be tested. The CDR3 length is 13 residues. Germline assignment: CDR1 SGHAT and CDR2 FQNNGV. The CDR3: CASSLSGNQPQHF.

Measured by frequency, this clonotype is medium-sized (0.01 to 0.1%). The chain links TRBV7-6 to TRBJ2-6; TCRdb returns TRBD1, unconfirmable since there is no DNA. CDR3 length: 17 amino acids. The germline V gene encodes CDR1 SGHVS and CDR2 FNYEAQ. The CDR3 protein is CASSFFTGQAGANVLTF.

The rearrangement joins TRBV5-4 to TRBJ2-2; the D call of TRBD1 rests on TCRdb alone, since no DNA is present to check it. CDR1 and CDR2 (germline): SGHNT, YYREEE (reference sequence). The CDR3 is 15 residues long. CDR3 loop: CASSFRQGGTGELFF. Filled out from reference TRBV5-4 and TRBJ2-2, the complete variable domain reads ETGVTQSPTHLIKTRGQQVTLRCSSQSGHNTVSWYQQALGQGPQFIFQYYREEENGRGNFPPRFSGLQFPNYSSELNVNALELDDSALYLCASSFRQGGTGELFFGEGSRLTVL.

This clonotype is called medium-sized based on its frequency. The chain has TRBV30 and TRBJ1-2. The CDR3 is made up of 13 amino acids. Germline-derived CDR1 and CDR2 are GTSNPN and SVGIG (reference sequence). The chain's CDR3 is CAWSVGPTYGYTF. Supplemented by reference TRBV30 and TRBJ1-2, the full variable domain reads SQTIHQWPATLVQPVGSPLSLECTVEGTSNPNLYWYRQAAGRGLQLLFYSVGIGQISSEVPQNLSASRPQDRQFILSSKKLLLSDSGFYLCAWSVGPTYGYTFGSGTRLTVV.

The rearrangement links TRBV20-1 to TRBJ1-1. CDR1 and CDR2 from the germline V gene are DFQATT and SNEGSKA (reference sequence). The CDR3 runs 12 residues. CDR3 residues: CSALTLNTEAFF.

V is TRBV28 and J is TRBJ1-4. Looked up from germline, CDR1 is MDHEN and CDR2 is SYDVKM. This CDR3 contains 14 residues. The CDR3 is CASSSIERWEKLFF. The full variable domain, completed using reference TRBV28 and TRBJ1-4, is DVKVTQSSRYLVKRTGEKVFLECVQDMDHENMFWYRQDPGLGLRLIYFSYDVKMKEKGDIPEGYSVSREKKERFSLILESASTNQTSMYLCASSSIERWEKLFFGSGTQLSVL.

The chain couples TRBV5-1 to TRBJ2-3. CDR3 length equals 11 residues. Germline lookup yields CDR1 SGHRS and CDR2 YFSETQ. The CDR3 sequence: CASSFADTQYF.

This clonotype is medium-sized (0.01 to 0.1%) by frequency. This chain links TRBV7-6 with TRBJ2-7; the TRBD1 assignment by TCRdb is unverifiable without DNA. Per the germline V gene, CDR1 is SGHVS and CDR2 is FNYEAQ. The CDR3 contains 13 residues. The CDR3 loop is CASTPGVGFEQYF.

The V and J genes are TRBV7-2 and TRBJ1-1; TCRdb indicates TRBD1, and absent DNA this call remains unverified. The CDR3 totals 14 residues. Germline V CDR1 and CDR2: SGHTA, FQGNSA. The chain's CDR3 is CASSSDRWNTEAFF.

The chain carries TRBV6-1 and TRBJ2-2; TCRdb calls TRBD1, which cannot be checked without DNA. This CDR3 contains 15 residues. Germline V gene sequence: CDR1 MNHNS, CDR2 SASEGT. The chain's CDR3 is CASRPRAGNTGELFF.

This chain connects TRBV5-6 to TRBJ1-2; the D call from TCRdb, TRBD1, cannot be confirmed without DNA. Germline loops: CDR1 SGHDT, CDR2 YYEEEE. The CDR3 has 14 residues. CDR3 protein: CASSLSGQVYGYTF.

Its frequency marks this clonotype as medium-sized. CDR3 sequence reads: CASSPGQGARETQYF. The rearrangement uses TRBV6-5 and TRBJ2-5; TCRdb outputs TRBD1, but without DNA this stays unchecked. Germline CDR1 and CDR2: MNHEY and SVGAGI. This CDR3 has 15 amino acids.

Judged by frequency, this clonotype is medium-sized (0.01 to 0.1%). Here the CDR3 reads CASSRTSGLDTQYF. The chain recombines TRBV5-4 with TRBJ2-3; TCRdb calls TRBD2, which cannot be checked without DNA. The length of the CDR3 is 14 residues. Germline values: CDR1 SGHNT, CDR2 YYREEE (reference sequence).

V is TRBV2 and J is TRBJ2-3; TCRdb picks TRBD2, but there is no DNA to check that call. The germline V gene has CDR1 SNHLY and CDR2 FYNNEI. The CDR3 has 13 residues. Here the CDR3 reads CASTISGGETQYF.

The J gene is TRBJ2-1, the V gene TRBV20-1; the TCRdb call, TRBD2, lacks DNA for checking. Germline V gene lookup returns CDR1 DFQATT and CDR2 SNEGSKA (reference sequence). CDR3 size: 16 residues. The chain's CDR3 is CSARGTSDFAFNEQFF.

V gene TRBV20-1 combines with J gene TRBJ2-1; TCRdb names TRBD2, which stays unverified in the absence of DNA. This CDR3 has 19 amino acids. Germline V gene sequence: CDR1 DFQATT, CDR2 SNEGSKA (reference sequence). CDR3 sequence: CSARDLGTSGGSSYNEQFF.

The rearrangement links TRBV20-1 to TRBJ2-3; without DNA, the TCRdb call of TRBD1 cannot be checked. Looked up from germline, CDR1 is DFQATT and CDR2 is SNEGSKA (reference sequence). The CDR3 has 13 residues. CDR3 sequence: CSVPGTGTDTQYF.

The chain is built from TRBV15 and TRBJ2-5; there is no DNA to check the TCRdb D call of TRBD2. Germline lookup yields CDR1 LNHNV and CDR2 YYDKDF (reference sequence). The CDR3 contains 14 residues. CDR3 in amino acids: CATGGDRPLRTQYF.

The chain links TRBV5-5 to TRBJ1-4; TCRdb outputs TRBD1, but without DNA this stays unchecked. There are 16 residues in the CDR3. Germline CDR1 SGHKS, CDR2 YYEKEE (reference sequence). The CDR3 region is CASRGGLGAGREKLFF.

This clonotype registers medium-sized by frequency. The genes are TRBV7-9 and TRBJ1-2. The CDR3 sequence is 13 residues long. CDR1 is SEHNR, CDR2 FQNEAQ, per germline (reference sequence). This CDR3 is CASSLGVGYGYTF. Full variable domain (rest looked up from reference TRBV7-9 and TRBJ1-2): DTGVSQNPRHKITKRGQNVTFRCDPISEHNRLYWYRQTLGQGPEFLTYFQNEAQLEKSRLLSDRFSAERPKGSFSTLEIQRTEQGDSAMYLCASSLGVGYGYTFGSGTRLTVV.

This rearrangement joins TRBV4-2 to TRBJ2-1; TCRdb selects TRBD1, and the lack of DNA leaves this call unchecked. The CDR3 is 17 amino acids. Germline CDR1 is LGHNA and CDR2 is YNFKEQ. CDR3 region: CASSQDGWGASYNEQFF.

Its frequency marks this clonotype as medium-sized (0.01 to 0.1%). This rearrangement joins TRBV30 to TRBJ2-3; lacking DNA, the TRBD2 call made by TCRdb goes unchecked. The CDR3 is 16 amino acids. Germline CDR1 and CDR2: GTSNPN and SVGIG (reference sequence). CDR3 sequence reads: CAWSAGTSGRMDTQYF.

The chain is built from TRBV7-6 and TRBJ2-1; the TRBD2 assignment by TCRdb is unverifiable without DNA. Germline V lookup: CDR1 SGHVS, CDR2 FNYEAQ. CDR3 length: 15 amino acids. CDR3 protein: CASRVIAGGLNEQFF.

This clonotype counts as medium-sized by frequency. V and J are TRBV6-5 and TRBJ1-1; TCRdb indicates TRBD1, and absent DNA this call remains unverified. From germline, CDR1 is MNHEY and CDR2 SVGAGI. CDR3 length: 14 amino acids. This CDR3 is CASSYSNGGTEAFF.

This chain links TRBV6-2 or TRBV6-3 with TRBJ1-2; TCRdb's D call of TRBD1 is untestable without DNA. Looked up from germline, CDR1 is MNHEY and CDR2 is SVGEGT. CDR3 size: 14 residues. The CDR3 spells CASSPRHSPYGYTF.

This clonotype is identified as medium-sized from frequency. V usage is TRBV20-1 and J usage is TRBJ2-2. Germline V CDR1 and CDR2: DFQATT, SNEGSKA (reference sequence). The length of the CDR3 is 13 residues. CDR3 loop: CSGRNANTGELFF.